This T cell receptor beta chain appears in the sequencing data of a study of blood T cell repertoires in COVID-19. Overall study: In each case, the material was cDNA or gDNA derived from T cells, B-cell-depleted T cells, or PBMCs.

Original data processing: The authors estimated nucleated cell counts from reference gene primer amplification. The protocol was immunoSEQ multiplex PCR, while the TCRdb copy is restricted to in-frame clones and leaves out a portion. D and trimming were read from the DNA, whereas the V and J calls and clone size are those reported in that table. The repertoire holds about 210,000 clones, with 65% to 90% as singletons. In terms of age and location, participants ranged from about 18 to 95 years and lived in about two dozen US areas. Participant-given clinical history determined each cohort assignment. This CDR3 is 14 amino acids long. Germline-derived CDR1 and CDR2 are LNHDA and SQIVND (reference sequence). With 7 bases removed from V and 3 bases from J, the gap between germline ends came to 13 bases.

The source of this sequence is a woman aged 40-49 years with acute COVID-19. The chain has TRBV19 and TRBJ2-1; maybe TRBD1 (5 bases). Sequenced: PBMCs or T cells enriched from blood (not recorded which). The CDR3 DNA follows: TGTGCCAGTAAACAAACGGACAACTACAATGAGCAGTTCTTC. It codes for CASKQTDNYNEQFF. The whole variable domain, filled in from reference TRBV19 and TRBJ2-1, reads DGGITQSPKYLFRKEGQNVTLSCEQNLNHDAMYWYRQDPGQGLRLIYYSQIVNDFQKGDIAEGYSVSREKKESFPLTVTSAQKNPTAFYLCASKQTDNYNEQFFGPGTRLTVL.